This entry features one T cell receptor beta chain sequence. These data originate in a study of blood T cell repertoires in COVID-19. About the research overall: COVID-19 samples from acute and convalescent phases originated in the United States, Italy and Spain. Nucleic acid was either cDNA or gDNA, and it came from T cells, B-cell-depleted T cells, or PBMCs.

Germline V lookup: CDR1 SGHRS, CDR2 YFSETQ. Trimming left V 0 bases short and J 0 bases short, with 9 bases between. This CDR3 has 15 residues. In the study's own analysis: Using reference gene primer amplification, nucleated cell counts were estimated. Clones were read by immunoSEQ multiplex PCR, and TCRdb kept only the in-frame ones, dropping some. The V and J calls and clone size come from that table; D and trimming were worked out from the DNA. The repertoire has 250,000 to 300,000 clones, roughly 84% of them found once; the top ten carry roughly 3.1%. The chain carries TRBV5-1 and TRBJ1-2; D unresolved. Sequenced: peripheral blood. The sequence was collected from a woman aged 18 to 35 with acute or convalescent COVID-19. The CDR3 loop reads CASSLGFAANYGYTF. CDR3 bases: TGCGCCAGCAGCTTGGGATTTGCGGCTAACTATGGCTACACCTTC.